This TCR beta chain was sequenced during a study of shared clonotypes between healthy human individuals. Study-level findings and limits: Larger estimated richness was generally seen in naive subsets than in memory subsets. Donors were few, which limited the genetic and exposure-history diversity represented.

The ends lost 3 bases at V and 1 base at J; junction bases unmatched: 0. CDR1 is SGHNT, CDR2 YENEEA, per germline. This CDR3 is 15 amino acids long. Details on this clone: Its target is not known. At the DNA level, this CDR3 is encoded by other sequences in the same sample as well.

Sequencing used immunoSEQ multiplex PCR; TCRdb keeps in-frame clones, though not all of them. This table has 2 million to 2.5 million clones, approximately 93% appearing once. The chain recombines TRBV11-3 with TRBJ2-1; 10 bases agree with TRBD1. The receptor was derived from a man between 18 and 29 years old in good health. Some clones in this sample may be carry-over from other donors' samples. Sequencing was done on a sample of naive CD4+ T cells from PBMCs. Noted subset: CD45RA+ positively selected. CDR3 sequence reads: CASSLGQGSYNEQFF. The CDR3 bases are TGTGCCAGCAGCTTGGGACAGGGGTCCTACAATGAGCAGTTCTTC. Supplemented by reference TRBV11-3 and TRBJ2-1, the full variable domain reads EAGVVQSPRYKIIEKKQPVAFWCNPISGHNTLYWYLQNLGQGPELLIRYENEEAVDDSQLPKDRFSAERLKGVDSTLKIQPAELGDSAVYLCASSLGQGSYNEQFFGPGTRLTVL.